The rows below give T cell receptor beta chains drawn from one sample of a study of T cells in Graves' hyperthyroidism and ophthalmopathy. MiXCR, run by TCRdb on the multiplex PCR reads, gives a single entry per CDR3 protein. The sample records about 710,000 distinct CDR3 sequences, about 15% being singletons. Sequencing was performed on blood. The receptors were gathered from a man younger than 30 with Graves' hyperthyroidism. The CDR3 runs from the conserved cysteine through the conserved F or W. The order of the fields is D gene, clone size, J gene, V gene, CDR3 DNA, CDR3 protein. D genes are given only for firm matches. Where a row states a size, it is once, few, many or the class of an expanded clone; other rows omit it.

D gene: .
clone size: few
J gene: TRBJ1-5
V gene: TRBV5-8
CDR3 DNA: TGTGCCAGCAGCTTGTGGGGGACCCACAATCAGCCCCAGCATTTT
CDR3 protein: CASSLWGTHNQPQHF

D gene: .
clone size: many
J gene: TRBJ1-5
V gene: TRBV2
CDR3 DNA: TGTGCCAGCAGTGAGAGCTATAGCAATCAGCCCCAGCATTTT
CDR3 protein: CASSESYSNQPQHF

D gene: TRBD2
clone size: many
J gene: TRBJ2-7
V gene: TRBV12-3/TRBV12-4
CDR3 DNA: TGTGCCAGCAGTACGGGACTAGCGATCCCCTACGAGCAGTACTTC
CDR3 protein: CASSTGLAIPYEQYF

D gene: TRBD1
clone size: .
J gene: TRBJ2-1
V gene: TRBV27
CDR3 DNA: TGTGCCAGCACTCTTTCCGGGACAGGGGAGGCTGAGCAGTTCTTC
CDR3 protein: CASTLSGTGEAEQFF

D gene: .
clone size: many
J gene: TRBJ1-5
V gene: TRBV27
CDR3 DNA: TGTGCCAGCAGTCGGTCCGTCCCCCGGGGCAATCAGCCCCAGCATTTT
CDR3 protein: CASSRSVPRGNQPQHF

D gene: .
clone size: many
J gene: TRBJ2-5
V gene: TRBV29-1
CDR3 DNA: TGCAGCGTTGAGCCGCGGCTCCAAGAGACCCAGTACTTC
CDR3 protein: CSVEPRLQETQYF

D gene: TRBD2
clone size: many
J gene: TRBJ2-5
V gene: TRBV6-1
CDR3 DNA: TGTGCCAGCAGCTCCGGGACTAGCGGGAGGACCCAGTACTTC
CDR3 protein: CASSSGTSGRTQYF

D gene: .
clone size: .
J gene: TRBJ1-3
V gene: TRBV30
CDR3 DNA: TGTGCCCGGAGTGTAAACACGGCCTCTGGAAACACCATATATTTT
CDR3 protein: CARSVNTASGNTIYF

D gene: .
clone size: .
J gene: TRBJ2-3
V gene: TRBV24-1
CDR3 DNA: TGTGCCACCAGTAGAAGCGGGCTGGGGGATACGCAGTATTTT
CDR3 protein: CATSRSGLGDTQYF

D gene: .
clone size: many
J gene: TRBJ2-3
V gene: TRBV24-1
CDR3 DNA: TGTGCCACCAGTGATCCACTCTCTTTACCGCCTGCTTCAGATACGCAGTATTTT
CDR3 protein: CATSDPLSLPPASDTQYF

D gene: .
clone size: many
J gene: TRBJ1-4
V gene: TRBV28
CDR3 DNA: TGTGCCAGCAGTTCGGGGGACGTTGAAAAACTGTTTTTT
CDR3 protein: CASSSGDVEKLFF

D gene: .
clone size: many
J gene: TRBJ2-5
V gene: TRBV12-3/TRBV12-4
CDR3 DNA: TGTGCCAGCACCGGTGCGGGGGCTCAAGAGACCCAGTACTTC
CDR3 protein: CASTGAGAQETQYF

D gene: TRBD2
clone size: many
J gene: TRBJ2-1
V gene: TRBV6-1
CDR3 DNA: TGTGCCAGCACCCAGCGGGCTAGCGGGTTCAGCTCCTACAATGAGCAGTTCTTC
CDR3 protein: CASTQRASGFSSYNEQFF

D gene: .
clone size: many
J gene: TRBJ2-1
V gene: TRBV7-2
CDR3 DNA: TGTGCCAGCAGCGCCCAATTCAATGAGCAGTTCTTC
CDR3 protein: CASSAQFNEQFF

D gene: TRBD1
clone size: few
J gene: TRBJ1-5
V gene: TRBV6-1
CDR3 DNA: TGTGCCAGCAGTGTGACAGGGGTGAGTCAGCCCCAGCATTTT
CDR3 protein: CASSVTGVSQPQHF

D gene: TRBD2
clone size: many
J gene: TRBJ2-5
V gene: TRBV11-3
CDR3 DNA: TGTGCCAGCAGCTTAGGCCCGGGGATGGTAGCGGGAGGGAGAGAGACCCAGTACTTC
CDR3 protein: CASSLGPGMVAGGRETQYF

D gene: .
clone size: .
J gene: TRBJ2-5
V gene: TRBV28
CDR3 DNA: TGTGCCAGCATGGGTCGGGGGAAAGAGACCCAGTACTTC
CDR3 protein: CASMGRGKETQYF

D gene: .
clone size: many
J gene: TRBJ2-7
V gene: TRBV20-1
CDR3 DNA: TGCAGTGCTAGAGTGGGTTCTTCCTACGAGCAGTACTTC
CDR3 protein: CSARVGSSYEQYF

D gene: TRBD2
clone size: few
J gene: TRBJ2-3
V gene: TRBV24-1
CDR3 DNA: TGTGCCACCGCGGGACTAGCGGGATCTAGCACAGATACGCAGTATTTT
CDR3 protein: CATAGLAGSSTDTQYF

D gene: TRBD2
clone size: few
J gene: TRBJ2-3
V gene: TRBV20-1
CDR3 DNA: TGCAGTGCTAGGACTAGCGGGAGAAAGGGCACAGATACGCAGTATTTT
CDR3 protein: CSARTSGRKGTDTQYF

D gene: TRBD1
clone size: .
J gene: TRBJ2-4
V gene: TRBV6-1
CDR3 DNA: TGTGCCAGCAGCGAGACAGGGGCCTGGTCCTTCGACTTC
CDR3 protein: CASSETGAWSFDF

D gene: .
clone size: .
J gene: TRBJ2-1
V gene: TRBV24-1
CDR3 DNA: TGTGCCACCAGTGGGAACCCTCCCGGCTCCTACAATGAGCAGTTCTTC
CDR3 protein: CATSGNPPGSYNEQFF

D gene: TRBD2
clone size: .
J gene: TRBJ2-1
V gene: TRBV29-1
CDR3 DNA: TGCAGCGTTCCGGTGGTCGGGACTAGAGTAGGGAATGAGCAGTTCTTC
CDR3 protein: CSVPVVGTRVGNEQFF

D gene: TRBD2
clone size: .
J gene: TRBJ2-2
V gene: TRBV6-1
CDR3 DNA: TGTGCCAGCAGCTACCGGCGACTAGCGGGAGGGTCATCCCGGGAGCTGTTTTTT
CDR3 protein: CASSYRRLAGGSSRELFF

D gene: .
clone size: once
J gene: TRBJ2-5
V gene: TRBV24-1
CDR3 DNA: TGTGCCACCAGTGATTTCTCCGGGACCCAGTACTTC
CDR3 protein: CATSDFSGTQYF

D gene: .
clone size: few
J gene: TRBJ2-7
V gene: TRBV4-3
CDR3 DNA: TGCGCCAGCAGCCAATACGGCGGGACGTACGAGCAGTACTTC
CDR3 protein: CASSQYGGTYEQYF